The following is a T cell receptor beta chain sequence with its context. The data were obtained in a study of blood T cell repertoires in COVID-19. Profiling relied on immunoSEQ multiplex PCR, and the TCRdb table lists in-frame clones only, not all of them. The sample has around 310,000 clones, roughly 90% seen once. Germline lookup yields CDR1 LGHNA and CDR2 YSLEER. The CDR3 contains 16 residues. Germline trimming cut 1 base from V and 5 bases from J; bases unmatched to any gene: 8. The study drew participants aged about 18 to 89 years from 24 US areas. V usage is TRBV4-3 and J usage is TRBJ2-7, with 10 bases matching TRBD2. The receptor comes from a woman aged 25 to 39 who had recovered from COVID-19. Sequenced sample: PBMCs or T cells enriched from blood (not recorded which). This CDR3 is CASSQGWASGSDEQYF. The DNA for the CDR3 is TGCGCCAGCAGCCAAGGCTGGGCTAGCGGGAGTGACGAGCAGTACTTC.